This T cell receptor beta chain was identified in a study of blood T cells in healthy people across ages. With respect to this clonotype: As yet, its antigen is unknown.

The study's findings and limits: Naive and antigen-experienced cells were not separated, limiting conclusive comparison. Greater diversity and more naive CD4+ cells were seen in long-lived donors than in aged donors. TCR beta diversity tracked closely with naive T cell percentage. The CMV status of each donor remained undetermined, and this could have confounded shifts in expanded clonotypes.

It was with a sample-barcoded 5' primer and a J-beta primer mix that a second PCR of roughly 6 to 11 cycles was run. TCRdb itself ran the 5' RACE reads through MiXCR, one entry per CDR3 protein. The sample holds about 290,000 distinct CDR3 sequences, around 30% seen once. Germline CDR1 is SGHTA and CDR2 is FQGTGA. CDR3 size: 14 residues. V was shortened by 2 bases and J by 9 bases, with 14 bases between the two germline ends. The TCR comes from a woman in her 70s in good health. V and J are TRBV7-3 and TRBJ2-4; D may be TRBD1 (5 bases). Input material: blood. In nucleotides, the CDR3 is TGTGCCAGCAGCTTATCGTCCGAAGGGGCCATTCAGTACTTC. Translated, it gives CASSLSSEGAIQYF. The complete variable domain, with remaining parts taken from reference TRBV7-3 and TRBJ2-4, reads GAGVSQTPSNKVTEKGKYVELRCDPISGHTALYWYRQSLGQGPEFLIYFQGTGAADDSGLPNDRFFAVRPEGSVSTLKIQRTERGDSAVYLCASSLSSEGAIQYFGAGTRLSVL.